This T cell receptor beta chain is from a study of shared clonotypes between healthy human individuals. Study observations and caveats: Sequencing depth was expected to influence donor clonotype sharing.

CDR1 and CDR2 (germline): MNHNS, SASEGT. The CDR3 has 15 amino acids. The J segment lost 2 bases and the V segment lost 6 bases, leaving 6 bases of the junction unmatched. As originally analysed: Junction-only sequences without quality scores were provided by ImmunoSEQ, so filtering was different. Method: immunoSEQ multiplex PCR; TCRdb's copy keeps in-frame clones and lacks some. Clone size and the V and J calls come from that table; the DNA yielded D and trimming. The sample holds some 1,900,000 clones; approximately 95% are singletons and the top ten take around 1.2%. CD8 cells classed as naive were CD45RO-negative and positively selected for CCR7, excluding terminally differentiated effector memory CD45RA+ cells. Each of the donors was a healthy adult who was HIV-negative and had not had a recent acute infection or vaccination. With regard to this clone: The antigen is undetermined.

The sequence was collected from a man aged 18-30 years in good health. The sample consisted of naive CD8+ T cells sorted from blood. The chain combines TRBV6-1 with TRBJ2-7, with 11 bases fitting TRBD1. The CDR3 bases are TGTGCCAGCAGAATACCGGGACAGGGGGCCTACGAGCAGTACTTC. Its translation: CASRIPGQGAYEQYF.